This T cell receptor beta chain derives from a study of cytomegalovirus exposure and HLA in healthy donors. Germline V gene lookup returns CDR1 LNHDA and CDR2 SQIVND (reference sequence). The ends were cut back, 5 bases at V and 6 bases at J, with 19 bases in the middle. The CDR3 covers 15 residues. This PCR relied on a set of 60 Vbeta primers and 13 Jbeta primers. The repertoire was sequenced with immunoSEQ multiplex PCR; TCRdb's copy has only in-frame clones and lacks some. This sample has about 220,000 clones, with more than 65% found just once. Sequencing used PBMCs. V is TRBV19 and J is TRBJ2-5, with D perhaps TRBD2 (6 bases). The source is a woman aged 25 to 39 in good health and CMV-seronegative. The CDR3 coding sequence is TGTGCCAGTAGTCCCGGGGGAGGAACGGGACAGACCCAGTACTTC. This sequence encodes CASSPGGGTGQTQYF.